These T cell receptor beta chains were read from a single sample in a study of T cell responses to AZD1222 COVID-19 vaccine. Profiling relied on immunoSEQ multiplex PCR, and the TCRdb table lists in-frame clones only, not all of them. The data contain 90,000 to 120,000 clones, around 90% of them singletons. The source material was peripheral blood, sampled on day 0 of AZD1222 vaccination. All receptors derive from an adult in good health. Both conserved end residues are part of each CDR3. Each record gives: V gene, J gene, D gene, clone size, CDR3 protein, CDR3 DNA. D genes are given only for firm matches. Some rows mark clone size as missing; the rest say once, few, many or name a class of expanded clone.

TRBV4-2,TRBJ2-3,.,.,CASSQDRLAGSTDTQYF,TGTGCCAGCAGCCAAGATCGTTTGGCGGGCTCCACAGATACGCAGTATTTT
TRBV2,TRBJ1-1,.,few,CAIQSTEAFF,TGTGCCATACAAAGCACTGAAGCTTTCTTT
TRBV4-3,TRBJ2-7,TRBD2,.,CASSQDFSGRASYEQYF,TGCGCCAGCAGCCAAGACTTTAGCGGGAGGGCCTCCTACGAGCAGTACTTC
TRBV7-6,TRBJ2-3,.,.,CASSLMTGSTDTQYF,TGTGCCAGCAGCTTAATGACAGGTAGCACAGATACGCAGTATTTT
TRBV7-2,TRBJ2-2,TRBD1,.,CASNPGTGLFGELFF,TGTGCCAGCAACCCCGGGACAGGGCTCTTCGGGGAGCTGTTTTTT
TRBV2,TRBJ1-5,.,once,CATLGRSGTQHF,TGTGCCACCCTTGGACGAAGCGGGACCCAGCATTTT
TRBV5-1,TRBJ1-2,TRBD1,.,CASSTRQGIIYGYTF,TGCGCCAGCAGCACCCGACAGGGGATTATCTATGGCTACACCTTC
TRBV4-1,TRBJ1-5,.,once,CASSQGLITNQPQHF,TGCGCCAGCAGCCAAGGACTGATTACCAATCAGCCCCAGCATTTT
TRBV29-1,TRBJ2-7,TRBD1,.,CSVEFTPTTGGSYEQYF,TGCAGCGTTGAATTTACCCCGACGACAGGGGGCAGCTACGAGCAGTACTTC
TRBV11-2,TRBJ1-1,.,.,CASSQGVTEAFF,TGTGCCAGCAGCCAAGGGGTAACTGAAGCTTTCTTT
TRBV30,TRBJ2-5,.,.,CAWSLGHQETQYF,TGTGCCTGGAGTCTAGGGCACCAAGAGACCCAGTACTTC
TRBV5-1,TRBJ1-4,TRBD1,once,CASSLVVRTGGEKLFF,TGCGCCAGCAGCTTGGTCGTTCGGACAGGGGGTGAAAAACTGTTTTTT
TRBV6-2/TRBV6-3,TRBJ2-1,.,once,CASSSDSKQFF,TGTGCCAGCAGTTCCGACAGTAAGCAGTTCTTC
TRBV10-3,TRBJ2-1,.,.,CAIRPRLEGTYNEQFF,TGTGCCATCAGACCCAGACTCGAGGGCACCTACAATGAGCAGTTCTTC
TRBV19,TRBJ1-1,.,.,CASSVRDLTEAFF,TGTGCCAGTAGTGTTCGGGACCTCACTGAAGCTTTCTTT
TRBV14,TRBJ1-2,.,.,CASSQETRSGYTF,TGTGCCAGCAGCCAAGAGACGAGAAGTGGCTACACCTTC
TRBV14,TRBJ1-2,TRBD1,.,CASSPQGNYGYTF,TGTGCCAGCAGCCCACAGGGGAACTATGGCTACACCTTC
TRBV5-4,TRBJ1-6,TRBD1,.,CASSYGQGAYNSPLHF,TGTGCCAGCAGTTATGGACAGGGTGCCTATAATTCACCCCTCCACTTT
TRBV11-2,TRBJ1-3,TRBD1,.,CASSPGQVSGNTIYF,TGTGCCAGCAGCCCCGGACAGGTCTCTGGAAACACCATATATTTT
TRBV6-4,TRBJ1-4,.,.,CASSDSRGDWEKLFF,TGTGCCAGCAGTGACTCGAGGGGAGATTGGGAAAAACTGTTTTTT
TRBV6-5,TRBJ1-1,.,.,CASIDGGAVRTEAFF,TGTGCCAGCATCGACGGGGGCGCGGTACGAACTGAAGCTTTCTTT
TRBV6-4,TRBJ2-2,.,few,CASSDGETPNTGELFF,TGTGCCAGCAGTGACGGGGAAACCCCGAACACCGGGGAGCTGTTTTTT
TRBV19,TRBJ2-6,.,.,CASGPRGSGANVLTF,TGTGCCAGTGGACCCAGGGGCTCTGGGGCCAACGTCCTGACTTTC
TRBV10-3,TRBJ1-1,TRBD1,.,CAISDLTGGTEAFF,TGTGCCATCAGTGACCTGACAGGGGGGACTGAAGCTTTCTTT
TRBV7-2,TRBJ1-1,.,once,CASSGRGTSTEAFF,TGTGCCAGCAGCGGTCGGGGGACGAGCACTGAAGCTTTCTTT
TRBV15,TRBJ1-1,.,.,CATSRATGPPVGTEAFF,TGTGCCACCAGCAGAGCAACAGGGCCTCCTGTAGGGACTGAAGCTTTCTTT
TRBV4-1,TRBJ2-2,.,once,CASSQDQRSAGELFF,TGCGCCAGCAGCCAAGATCAAAGATCAGCAGGGGAGCTGTTTTTT
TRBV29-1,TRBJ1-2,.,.,CSVISGFPNYGYTF,TGCAGCGTTATATCGGGATTCCCTAACTATGGCTACACCTTC
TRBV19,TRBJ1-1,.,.,CASSIGQREAFF,TGTGCCAGTAGTATCGGACAGAGGGAAGCTTTCTTT
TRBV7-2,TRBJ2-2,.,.,CASSLNTGELFF,TGTGCCAGCAGCTTGAACACCGGGGAGCTGTTTTTT
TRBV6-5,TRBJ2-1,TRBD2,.,CASSYSASGDEQFF,TGTGCCAGCAGTTACTCCGCTAGCGGCGATGAGCAGTTCTTC
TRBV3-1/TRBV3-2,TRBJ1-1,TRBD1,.,CASSQEGNRGLNTEAFF,TGTGCCAGCAGCCAAGAAGGCAACAGGGGCCTGAACACTGAAGCTTTCTTT
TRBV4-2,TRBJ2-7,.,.,CASSQGVGGSYEQYF,TGTGCCAGCAGCCAGGGGGTAGGCGGTTCCTACGAGCAGTACTTC
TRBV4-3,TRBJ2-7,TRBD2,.,CASSHAPGTSGNEQYF,TGCGCCAGCAGCCACGCACCCGGGACTAGCGGGAACGAGCAGTACTTC
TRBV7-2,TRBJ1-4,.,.,CASSQGREKLFF,TGTGCCAGCAGCCAGGGACGAGAAAAACTGTTTTTT
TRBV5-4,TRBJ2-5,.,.,CAYGRRDSYAQYF,TGTGCCTACGGGCGGCGGGATTCGTACGCCCAGTACTTC
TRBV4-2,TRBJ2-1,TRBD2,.,CASSLLAGEDNEQFF,TGTGCCAGCAGCCTCCTAGCGGGGGAGGACAATGAGCAGTTCTTC
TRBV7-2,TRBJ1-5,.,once,CASSFDRDQPQHF,TGTGCCAGCAGCTTCGACCGAGATCAGCCCCAGCATTTT
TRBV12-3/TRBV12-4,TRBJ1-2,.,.,CASSTGVTRPHTF,TGTGCCAGCAGTACGGGGGTAACTCGGCCTCACACCTTC
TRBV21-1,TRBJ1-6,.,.,CASSKPRRKTIGSPLHF,TGTGCCAGCAGCAAACCTCGACGGAAGACCATAGGATCACCCCTCCACTTT